The rows below give T cell receptor beta chains drawn from one sample of a study of a mutant IDH1 vaccine in newly diagnosed glioma. The assay was immunoSEQ multiplex PCR, and TCRdb's table has in-frame clones only and misses some. The table lists about 88,000 clones, about 80% of them singletons. Sequences were derived from PBMCs, sampled from a glioma patient treated with radiotherapy, temozolomide or both. The source is a man aged 40-49 years with glioma. Some clones in this sample may be carry-over from other donors' samples. Both conserved end residues are trimmed from each CDR3.

CDR3aa: ASSRQGSEKLF
j_gene: TRBJ1-4
v_gene: TRBV19

CDR3aa: ASSATPWGTEAF
j_gene: TRBJ1-1
v_gene: TRBV18

CDR3aa: ASSPYAAYEQY
j_gene: TRBJ2-7
v_gene: TRBV18

CDR3aa: AISETGQLHQPQH
j_gene: TRBJ1-5
v_gene: TRBV10-3

CDR3aa: AWSVRLGTGELF
j_gene: TRBJ2-2
v_gene: TRBV30

CDR3aa: AWSASLDYGYI
j_gene: TRBJ1-2
v_gene: TRBV30

CDR3aa: ASSVMAGSGNTIY
j_gene: TRBJ1-3
v_gene: TRBV6-5

CDR3aa: ASSSYRTGGDEQF
j_gene: TRBJ2-1
v_gene: TRBV7-8

CDR3aa: ASSPPGLAYEQF
j_gene: TRBJ2-1
v_gene: TRBV7-2

CDR3aa: ASSLVGRGRDSPLH
j_gene: TRBJ1-6
v_gene: TRBV5-6

CDR3aa: ASSDTSVSTDTQY
j_gene: TRBJ2-3
v_gene: TRBV10-2